This is a list of T cell receptor beta chains from one sample in a study of blood T cell repertoires in COVID-19. Profiled with immunoSEQ multiplex PCR; TCRdb holds only in-frame clones, not every one. The sample records more than 100,000 clones, 90% being singletons. Input material: peripheral blood. All receptors derive from a woman in her sixties with COVID-19, enrolled during active disease. Both conserved end residues are part of each CDR3. D genes are given only for firm matches. Expanded clones get a size class; other rows say once, few or many, or leave the size out.

abundance: -
j_gene: TRBJ1-2
v_gene: TRBV2
d_gene: -
CDR3aa: CASSNREEGYTF
CDR3nt: TGTGCCAGCAGTAACAGGGAAGAGGGCTACACCTTC

abundance: -
j_gene: TRBJ2-7
v_gene: TRBV27
d_gene: -
CDR3aa: CASSFRQAYYEQYF
CDR3nt: TGTGCCAGCAGTTTTAGGCAGGCATACTACGAGCAGTACTTC

abundance: -
j_gene: TRBJ1-1
v_gene: TRBV5-6
d_gene: -
CDR3aa: CASSPALRVNTEAFF
CDR3nt: TGTGCCAGCAGCCCTGCGCTGCGGGTGAACACTGAAGCTTTCTTT

abundance: -
j_gene: TRBJ2-7
v_gene: TRBV11-2
d_gene: -
CDR3aa: CASSLDGIPGREYEEQYF
CDR3nt: TGTGCCAGCAGCTTAGATGGAATACCGGGAAGAGAGTATGAGGAGCAGTACTTC

abundance: -
j_gene: TRBJ1-6
v_gene: TRBV5-5
d_gene: -
CDR3aa: CASSLQGTYNSPLHF
CDR3nt: TGTGCCAGCAGCTTGCAGGGGACCTATAATTCACCCCTCCACTTT

abundance: -
j_gene: TRBJ1-2
v_gene: TRBV10-3
d_gene: -
CDR3aa: CAISAPPGVNYGYTF
CDR3nt: TGTGCCATCAGTGCTCCCCCGGGAGTCAACTATGGCTACACCTTC

abundance: -
j_gene: TRBJ2-1
v_gene: TRBV5-1
d_gene: TRBD2
CDR3aa: CASSLTSGGRNEQFF
CDR3nt: TGCGCCAGCAGCCTGACTAGCGGGGGCCGCAATGAGCAGTTCTTC

abundance: -
j_gene: TRBJ2-5
v_gene: TRBV7-3
d_gene: TRBD2
CDR3aa: CASSPGTSLQETQYF
CDR3nt: TGTGCCAGCAGCCCAGGGACTAGCTTACAAGAGACCCAGTACTTC

abundance: -
j_gene: TRBJ2-2
v_gene: TRBV27
d_gene: -
CDR3aa: CASSLRGSNTGELFF
CDR3nt: TGTGCCAGCAGTTTAAGGGGGTCGAACACCGGGGAGCTGTTTTTT

abundance: -
j_gene: TRBJ1-3
v_gene: TRBV7-2
d_gene: TRBD1
CDR3aa: CASSPRGQDSGNTIYF
CDR3nt: TGTGCCAGCAGCCCCCGAGGACAGGACTCTGGAAACACCATATATTTT

abundance: -
j_gene: TRBJ2-5
v_gene: TRBV10-3
d_gene: TRBD1
CDR3aa: CATIDRGKETQYF
CDR3nt: TGTGCCACAATCGACAGGGGCAAGGAGACCCAGTACTTC

abundance: -
j_gene: TRBJ1-1
v_gene: TRBV12-3/TRBV12-4
d_gene: -
CDR3aa: CASSWTANTEAFF
CDR3nt: TGTGCCAGCAGTTGGACAGCGAACACTGAAGCTTTCTTT

abundance: few
j_gene: TRBJ1-6
v_gene: TRBV7-3
d_gene: -
CDR3aa: CASSFTGNSPLHF
CDR3nt: TGTGCCAGCAGCTTTACGGGGAATTCACCCCTCCACTTT

abundance: -
j_gene: TRBJ1-2
v_gene: TRBV11-2
d_gene: -
CDR3aa: CASSILGGMDGYTF
CDR3nt: TGTGCCAGCAGCATCTTGGGGGGGATGGATGGCTACACCTTC

abundance: -
j_gene: TRBJ2-5
v_gene: TRBV4-3
d_gene: TRBD2
CDR3aa: CASSQDYGTSQETQYF
CDR3nt: TGCGCCAGCAGCCAAGATTATGGGACTAGTCAAGAGACCCAGTACTTC

abundance: -
j_gene: TRBJ2-5
v_gene: TRBV15
d_gene: TRBD2
CDR3aa: CATSGSSGGAETQYF
CDR3nt: TGTGCCACCAGCGGCTCTAGCGGGGGGGCAGAGACCCAGTACTTC

abundance: once
j_gene: TRBJ2-5
v_gene: TRBV28
d_gene: -
CDR3aa: CASSQKKEDRQETQYF
CDR3nt: TGTGCCAGCAGTCAAAAAAAGGAGGACAGACAAGAGACCCAGTACTTC

abundance: -
j_gene: TRBJ2-3
v_gene: TRBV5-4
d_gene: TRBD2
CDR3aa: CAMGLAGGDTQYF
CDR3nt: TGTGCCATGGGACTAGCGGGGGGAGATACGCAGTATTTT

abundance: -
j_gene: TRBJ2-7
v_gene: TRBV4-3
d_gene: -
CDR3aa: CASSQERGLGQYF
CDR3nt: TGCGCCAGCAGCCAAGAAAGAGGGTTGGGGCAGTACTTC

abundance: once
j_gene: TRBJ2-5
v_gene: TRBV6-6
d_gene: TRBD2
CDR3aa: CASSSLSGGLGETQYF
CDR3nt: TGTGCCAGCAGTTCCCTTAGCGGGGGGCTTGGGGAGACCCAGTACTTC

abundance: -
j_gene: TRBJ2-3
v_gene: TRBV4-3
d_gene: TRBD1
CDR3aa: CASSQGQGITDTQYF
CDR3nt: TGCGCCAGCAGCCAAGGACAGGGGATCACAGATACGCAGTATTTT

abundance: few
j_gene: TRBJ2-7
v_gene: TRBV5-1
d_gene: -
CDR3aa: CASSQRRGYEQYF
CDR3nt: TGCGCCAGCAGTCAACGCAGGGGTTACGAGCAGTACTTC

abundance: -
j_gene: TRBJ2-3
v_gene: TRBV7-2
d_gene: -
CDR3aa: CASSFRASTDTQYF
CDR3nt: TGTGCCAGCAGCTTTAGAGCTAGCACAGATACGCAGTATTTT

abundance: -
j_gene: TRBJ1-3
v_gene: TRBV3-1/TRBV3-2
d_gene: -
CDR3aa: CASSQDSQFGNTIYF
CDR3nt: TGTGCCAGCAGCCAAGATTCTCAGTTTGGAAACACCATATATTTT

abundance: few
j_gene: TRBJ1-2
v_gene: TRBV5-6
d_gene: -
CDR3aa: CASSGPAGYGYTF
CDR3nt: TGTGCCAGCAGCGGGCCTGCAGGCTATGGCTACACCTTC

abundance: once
j_gene: TRBJ2-5
v_gene: TRBV10-2
d_gene: TRBD2
CDR3aa: CASGRGPHQETQYF
CDR3nt: TGCGCCAGCGGGAGGGGCCCCCATCAAGAGACCCAGTACTTC

abundance: -
j_gene: TRBJ2-7
v_gene: TRBV27
d_gene: TRBD1
CDR3aa: CASSLAGQGVEQYF
CDR3nt: TGTGCCAGCAGTTTAGCTGGACAGGGGGTCGAGCAGTACTTC

abundance: -
j_gene: TRBJ1-6
v_gene: TRBV27
d_gene: -
CDR3aa: CASSLAGQGSYNSPLHF
CDR3nt: TGTGCCAGCAGTCTCGCCGGACAAGGCTCCTATAATTCACCCCTCCACTTT

abundance: -
j_gene: TRBJ2-5
v_gene: TRBV6-5
d_gene: -
CDR3aa: CASIQVSGETQYF
CDR3nt: TGTGCCAGCATTCAGGTCTCCGGAGAGACCCAGTACTTC

abundance: -
j_gene: TRBJ1-2
v_gene: TRBV19
d_gene: -
CDR3aa: CASSVGLGWSDGYTF
CDR3nt: TGTGCCAGTAGTGTAGGGTTGGGTTGGAGCGACGGCTACACCTTC

abundance: -
j_gene: TRBJ1-2
v_gene: TRBV4-2
d_gene: -
CDR3aa: CASSQDSSRGGYTF
CDR3nt: TGTGCCAGCAGCCAAGATTCGTCAAGGGGTGGCTACACCTTC

abundance: -
j_gene: TRBJ2-1
v_gene: TRBV4-1
d_gene: TRBD2
CDR3aa: CASSRRTSGGYNEQFF
CDR3nt: TGCGCCAGCAGCCGACGGACTAGCGGGGGCTACAATGAGCAGTTCTTC

abundance: few
j_gene: TRBJ1-5
v_gene: TRBV27
d_gene: -
CDR3aa: CASSFQGGRNQPQHF
CDR3nt: TGTGCCAGCAGTTTCCAGGGAGGTCGCAATCAGCCCCAGCATTTT

abundance: -
j_gene: TRBJ1-1
v_gene: TRBV11-2
d_gene: TRBD1
CDR3aa: CASSTGVDGTEAFF
CDR3nt: TGTGCCAGCAGCACAGGGGTGGACGGCACTGAAGCTTTCTTT

abundance: -
j_gene: TRBJ2-6
v_gene: TRBV18
d_gene: -
CDR3aa: CASSPATGFSSGANVLTF
CDR3nt: TGTGCCAGCTCACCCGCAACAGGGTTCAGCTCTGGGGCCAACGTCCTGACTTTC

abundance: once
j_gene: TRBJ1-6
v_gene: TRBV19
d_gene: -
CDR3aa: CASSIGWQVNSPLHF
CDR3nt: TGTGCCAGTAGTATAGGGTGGCAGGTTAATTCACCCCTCCACTTT